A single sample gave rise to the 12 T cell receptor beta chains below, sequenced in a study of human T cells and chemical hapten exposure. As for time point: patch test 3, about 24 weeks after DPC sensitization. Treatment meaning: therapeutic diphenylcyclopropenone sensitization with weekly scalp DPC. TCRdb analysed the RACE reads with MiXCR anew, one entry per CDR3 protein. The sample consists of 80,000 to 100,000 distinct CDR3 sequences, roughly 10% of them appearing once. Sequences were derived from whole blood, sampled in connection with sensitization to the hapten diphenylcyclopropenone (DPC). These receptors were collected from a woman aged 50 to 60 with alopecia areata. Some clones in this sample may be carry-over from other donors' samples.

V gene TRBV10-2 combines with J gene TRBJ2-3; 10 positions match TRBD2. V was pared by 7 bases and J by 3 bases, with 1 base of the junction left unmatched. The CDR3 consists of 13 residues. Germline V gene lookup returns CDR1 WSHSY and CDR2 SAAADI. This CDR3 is CASKTSGTDTQYF. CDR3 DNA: TGCGCCAGCAAGACTAGCGGGACAGATACGCAGTATTTT.

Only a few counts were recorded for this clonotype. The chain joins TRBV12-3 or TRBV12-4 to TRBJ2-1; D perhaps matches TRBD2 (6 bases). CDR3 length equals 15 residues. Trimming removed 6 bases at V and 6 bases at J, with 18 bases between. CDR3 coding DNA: TGTGCCAGCAGACGGGACTTCAAGCCTTCCAATGAGCAGTTCTTC. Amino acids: CASRRDFKPSNEQFF.

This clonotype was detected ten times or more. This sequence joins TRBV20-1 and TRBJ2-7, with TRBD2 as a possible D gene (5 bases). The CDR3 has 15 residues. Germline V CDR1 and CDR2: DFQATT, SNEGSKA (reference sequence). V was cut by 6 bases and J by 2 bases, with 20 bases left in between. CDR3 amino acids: CSAERREIGAYEQYF. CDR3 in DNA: TGCAGTGCCGAGCGGCGAGAGATTGGAGCCTACGAGCAGTACTTC.

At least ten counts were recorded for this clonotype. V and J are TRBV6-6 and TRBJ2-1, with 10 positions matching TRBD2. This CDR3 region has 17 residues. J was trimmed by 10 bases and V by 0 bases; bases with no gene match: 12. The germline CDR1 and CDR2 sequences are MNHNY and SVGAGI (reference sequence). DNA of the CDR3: TGTGCCAGCAGTTACTCCCCTCTAGCGGGAGTTGGAGAGGAGCAGTTCTTC. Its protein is CASSYSPLAGVGEEQFF.

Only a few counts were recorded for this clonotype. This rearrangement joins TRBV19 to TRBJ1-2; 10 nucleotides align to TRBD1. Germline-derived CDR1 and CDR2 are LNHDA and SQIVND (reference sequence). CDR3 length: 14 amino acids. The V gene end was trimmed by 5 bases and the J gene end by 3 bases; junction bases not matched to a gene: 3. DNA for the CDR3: TGTGCCAGTAGTGACAGGGGGCAGGACTATGGCTACACCTTC. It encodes CASSDRGQDYGYTF.

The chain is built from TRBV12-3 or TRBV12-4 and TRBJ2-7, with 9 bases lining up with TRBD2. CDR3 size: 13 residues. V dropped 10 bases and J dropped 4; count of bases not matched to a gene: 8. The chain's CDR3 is CATRDSGSYEQYF. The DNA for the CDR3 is TGTGCCACCCGGGATAGCGGGAGTTACGAGCAGTACTTC.

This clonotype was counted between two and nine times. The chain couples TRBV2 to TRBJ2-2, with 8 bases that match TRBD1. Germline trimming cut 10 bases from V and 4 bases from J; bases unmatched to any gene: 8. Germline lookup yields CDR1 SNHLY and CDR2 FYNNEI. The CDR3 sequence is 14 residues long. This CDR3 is CATRTGLSTGELFF. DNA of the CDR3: TGTGCCACCCGGACAGGGCTTTCCACCGGGGAGCTGTTTTTT.

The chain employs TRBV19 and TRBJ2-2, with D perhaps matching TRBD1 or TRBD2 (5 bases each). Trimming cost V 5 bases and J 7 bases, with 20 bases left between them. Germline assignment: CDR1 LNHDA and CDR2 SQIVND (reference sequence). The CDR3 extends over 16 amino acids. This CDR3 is CASSPPGQGGLGELFF. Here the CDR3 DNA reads TGTGCCAGTAGTCCCCCCGGGCAGGGCGGGCTCGGGGAGCTGTTTTTT.

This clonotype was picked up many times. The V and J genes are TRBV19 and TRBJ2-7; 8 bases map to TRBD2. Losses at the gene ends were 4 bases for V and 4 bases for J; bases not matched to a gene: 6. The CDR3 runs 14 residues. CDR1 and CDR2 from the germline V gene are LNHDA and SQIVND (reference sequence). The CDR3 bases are TGTGCCAGTAGTAACAGCGGGAGATTTTACGAGCAGTACTTC. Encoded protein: CASSNSGRFYEQYF. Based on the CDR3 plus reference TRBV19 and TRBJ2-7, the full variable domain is DGGITQSPKYLFRKEGQNVTLSCEQNLNHDAMYWYRQDPGQGLRLIYYSQIVNDFQKGDIAEGYSVSREKKESFPLTVTSAQKNPTAFYLCASSNSGRFYEQYFGPGTRLTVT.

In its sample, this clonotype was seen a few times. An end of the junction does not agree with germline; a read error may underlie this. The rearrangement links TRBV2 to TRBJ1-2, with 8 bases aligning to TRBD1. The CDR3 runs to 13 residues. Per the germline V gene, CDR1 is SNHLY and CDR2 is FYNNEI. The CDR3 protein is CASSATGDYGYTF. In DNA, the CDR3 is TGTGCCAGCAGTGCGACAGGGGACTACGGCTACACCTTC. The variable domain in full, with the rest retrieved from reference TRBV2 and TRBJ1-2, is EPEVTQTPSHQVTQMGQEVILRCVPISNHLYFYWYRQILGQKVEFLVSFYNNEISEKSEIFDDQFSVERPDGSNFTLKIRSTKLEDSAMYFCASSATGDYGYTFGSGTRLTVV.

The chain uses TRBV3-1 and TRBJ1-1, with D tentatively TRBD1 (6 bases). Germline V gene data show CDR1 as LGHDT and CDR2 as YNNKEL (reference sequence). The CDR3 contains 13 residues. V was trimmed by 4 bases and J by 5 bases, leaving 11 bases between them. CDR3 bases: TGTGCCAGCAGCCCAGGTCAGGGGACTGAAGCTTTCTTT. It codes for CASSPGQGTEAFF.

The CDR3 loop reads CASSQETVSSYEQYF. The CDR3 bases are TGCGCCAGCAGCCAAGAGACAGTCAGCTCCTACGAGCAGTACTTC. V is TRBV4-3 and J is TRBJ2-7; the D gene is possibly TRBD1 (5 bases). The V end lost 0 bases, the J end lost 0 bases, and 9 bases lay between the germline ends. Germline CDR1 is LGHNA and CDR2 is YSLEER. The CDR3 has 15 residues.